Below, one T cell receptor (beta chain) is given with its context. TCRdb used MiXCR to reprocess the 5' RACE reads, holding one entry per CDR3 protein. The sample lists fewer than 140,000 distinct CDR3 sequences, 15% to 20% occurring once. The entry originates in a study of T-cell memory formation after mild COVID-19. Germline lookup yields CDR1 MNHEY and CDR2 SMNVEV (reference sequence). Trimming took off 6 bases at V and 3 bases at J, with 12 bases between the two ends. This CDR3 has 14 residues. The origin of this receptor is an adult woman who had mild COVID-19 (a few samples of this study predate the infection). Cell type and time point are not known. The rearrangement joins TRBV27 to TRBJ2-1; D ambiguous. The sample taken for sequencing was PBMCs or a T cell subset sorted from them (not recorded which). Here the CDR3 DNA reads TGTGCCAGCAGCCGCGAGGTCCTCTACAATGAGCAGTTCTTC. This encodes CASSREVLYNEQFF.